The next 23 T cell receptor beta chains were all read from a single sample in a study of vaccination and CD4 T cells after COVID-19. The treatment: roughly 10-day PBMC culture with coronavirus spike peptide pools or control peptides (ViraFEST assay). Samples of CD4+ T cells were obtained from the unexposed donor before the COVID-19 pandemic (2011-2018). The antigens for these receptors are not known. Oncomine TCR Beta short-read sequencing was applied to DNA from cultured CD4+ T cells. Scientists extracted genomic DNA from CD4+ T cells grown in culture. TCRdb re-called the PCR reads with MiXCR, one entry per CDR3 protein. The table records 8,500 to 9,500 distinct CDR3 sequences, 38% of them present only once. Specimen: CD4+ T cells from blood, cultured in vitro. These receptors were taken from a human donor in good health.

The V call is TRBV20-1, the J call TRBJ2-5; TRBD1 matches at 8 bases. There are 18 residues in the CDR3. The germline CDR1 and CDR2 sequences are DFQATT and SNEGSKA (reference sequence). Trimming removed 3 bases from V and 2 bases from J; junction bases left unmatched: 17. The CDR3 nucleotides are TGCAGTGCTAGGGGAGTAAGATCGACAGGGGAAGGTCAAGAGACCCAGTACTTC. Its translation is CSARGVRSTGEGQETQYF.

A remark on this clonotype: With a much larger clone just one base away, this may be a read error. The V and J genes are TRBV19 and TRBJ1-5; 12 bases fit TRBD1. This CDR3 has 17 amino acids. From germline, CDR1 is LNHDA and CDR2 SQIVND (reference sequence). Trimming took 5 bases from V and 3 from J; bases not matched to a gene: 8. In nucleotides, the CDR3 is TGTGCCAGTAGTCCCTGGGACAGGGGGCCCATCAATCAGCCCCAGCATTTT. As protein: CASSPWDRGPINQPQHF.

The chain joins TRBV6-5 to TRBJ2-3; D gene ambiguous. The V and J ends lost 0 bases and 4 bases respectively, with 8 bases between them. The CDR3 consists of 14 residues. The germline gives CDR1 MNHEY, CDR2 SVGAGI. CDR3 nucleotide sequence: TGTGCCAGCAGTTACTCGATAAAGGCAGATACGCAGTATTTT. The encoded protein is CASSYSIKADTQYF.

This rearrangement joins TRBV7-6 to TRBJ1-1; no clear D gene. V lost 5 bases, J lost 0 bases, and 13 bases lay in between. Germline V lookup: CDR1 SGHVS, CDR2 FNYEAQ. The CDR3 extends over 15 amino acids. CDR3: CASSDGKVMNTEAFF. The DNA of the CDR3 is TGTGCCAGCAGCGATGGAAAAGTGATGAACACTGAAGCTTTCTTT.

The chain carries TRBV27 and TRBJ1-2; D is unclear. CDR3 size: 15 residues. Germline values: CDR1 MNHEY, CDR2 SMNVEV (reference sequence). Trimming removed 0 bases at V and 6 bases at J, with 14 bases between. CDR3 loop: CASSLSITRTDGYTF. CDR3 nucleotide sequence: TGTGCCAGCAGTTTATCGATAACGCGGACCGATGGCTACACCTTC.

This clonotype was counted only a few times. The chain couples TRBV7-9 to TRBJ2-2; TRBD2 matches 7 bases. V shed 2 bases and J 3 bases; nucleotides not matched to a gene: 6. The CDR3 is made up of 16 amino acids. Germline loops: CDR1 SEHNR, CDR2 FQNEAQ (reference sequence). In DNA form, the CDR3 reads TGTGCCAGCAGCTTATTACGCGGGAGAGACACCGGGGAGCTGTTTTTT. Translating it yields CASSLLRGRDTGELFF.

This clonotype occurred once. The chain links TRBV19 to TRBJ2-1; the D is unclear. Germline values: CDR1 LNHDA, CDR2 SQIVND (reference sequence). V dropped 8 bases and J dropped 6 bases, with 8 bases sitting between them. The CDR3 runs 11 residues. The CDR3 loop reads CASASGNEQFF. For the CDR3, the DNA is TGTGCCAGTGCATCGGGCAATGAGCAGTTCTTC.

In this sample, this clonotype turned up once. The rearrangement uses TRBV10-3 and TRBJ2-7; D gene unclear. The V and J ends lost 0 bases and 0 bases respectively, with 3 bases between them. This CDR3 region has 13 residues. From germline, CDR1 is ENHRY and CDR2 SYGVKD. The CDR3 nucleotides are TGTGCCATCAGTGAGTCGGCCTCCTACGAGCAGTACTTC. Translating gives CAISESASYEQYF.

The sample holds one count of this clonotype. This chain uses TRBV14 with TRBJ1-1, with a tentative D call TRBD1 (5 bases). CDR1 SGHDN and CDR2 FVKESK come from the germline V gene. V was trimmed by 4 bases and J by 11 bases, leaving 14 bases between them. There are 12 residues in the CDR3. The CDR3 reads CASSPLGAVAFF. For the CDR3, the DNA is TGTGCCAGCAGCCCCCTCGGGGCAGTCGCTTTCTTT.

This clonotype showed up just a few times. V gene TRBV24-1 combines with J gene TRBJ1-5; 7 bases match TRBD1. CDR1 is KGHDR and CDR2 is SFDVKD in the germline V gene. The CDR3 extends over 14 amino acids. The V gene end was trimmed by 4 bases and the J gene end by 5 bases; junction bases not matched to a gene: 4. CDR3 nucleotides: TGTGCCACCAGTGAGGGACAGTCTCATCAGCCCCAGCATTTT. Its translation: CATSEGQSHQPQHF.

This clonotype was seen more than once but under ten times. The chain links TRBV20-1 to TRBJ1-5; D is possibly TRBD1 (6 bases). Trimming left V 6 bases short and J 0 bases short, with 18 bases between. The CDR3 has 16 residues. The germline CDR1 and CDR2 sequences are DFQATT and SNEGSKA (reference sequence). The chain's CDR3 is CSARGQGLYSNQPQHF. The CDR3 nucleotides read TGCAGTGCCCGGGGGCAGGGGCTTTATAGCAATCAGCCCCAGCATTTT.

This clonotype was recorded a few times. This chain connects TRBV7-9 to TRBJ2-2; 12 nucleotides align to TRBD2. The V gene end was trimmed by 5 bases and the J gene end by 5 bases; junction bases not matched to a gene: 6. This CDR3 spans 16 amino acids. Per the germline V gene, CDR1 is SEHNR and CDR2 is FQNEAQ (reference sequence). The CDR3 DNA reads as TGTGCCAGCAGCGGTGGACTAGCGGGACCAACCGGGGAGCTGTTTTTT. This gives the protein CASSGGLAGPTGELFF.

In this sample, this clonotype turned up once. The chain recombines TRBV28 with TRBJ1-1; TRBD1 agrees at 7 bases. J was trimmed by 6 bases and V by 0 bases; bases with no gene match: 13. The germline CDR1 and CDR2 sequences are MDHEN and SYDVKM. The length of the CDR3 is 17 residues. CDR3 sequence reads: CASSLWDRQGVRAEAFF. The CDR3 DNA sequence: TGTGCCAGCAGTTTATGGGATCGGCAGGGGGTGAGGGCTGAAGCTTTCTTT.

This chain connects TRBV5-4 to TRBJ2-2, with D possibly TRBD1 on 5 matching bases. Trimming removed 0 bases at V and 6 bases at J, with 12 bases between. Germline CDR1 reads SGHNT; CDR2 reads YYREEE (reference sequence). This CDR3 has 15 residues. CDR3 sequence reads: CASSLVGRAAGELFF. The CDR3 DNA sequence: TGTGCCAGCAGCTTGGTCGGCAGGGCGGCCGGGGAGCTGTTTTTT. The full variable domain, rest sourced from reference TRBV5-4 and TRBJ2-2, is ETGVTQSPTHLIKTRGQQVTLRCSSQSGHNTVSWYQQALGQGPQFIFQYYREEENGRGNFPPRFSGLQFPNYSSELNVNALELDDSALYLCASSLVGRAAGELFFGEGSRLTVL.

This clonotype was picked up a small number of times. The chain recombines TRBV7-3 with TRBJ2-7; 11 nucleotides align to TRBD1. In germline, CDR1 is SGHTA, CDR2 FQGTGA. V lost 4 bases and J lost 2; bases outside the gene matches: 4. The CDR3 is made up of 15 amino acids. As DNA, the CDR3 is TGTGCCAGCAGCTCCGGGACAGGGGGAACCTACGAGCAGTACTTC. It specifies CASSSGTGGTYEQYF.

Only a few counts were recorded for this clonotype. The rearrangement joins TRBV20-1 to TRBJ1-1; D is uncertain. CDR1 DFQATT and CDR2 SNEGSKA come from the germline V gene (reference sequence). CDR3 length: 12 residues. V gave up 3 bases and J gave up 3 bases, with 8 bases separating them. The CDR3 DNA sequence: TGCAGTGCTAGTTTAGGAGACACTGAAGCTTTCTTT. Translated, it gives CSASLGDTEAFF.

There are a few counts of this clonotype. V is TRBV10-3 and J is TRBJ2-1; D remains unclear. Trimming removed 0 bases from V and 8 bases from J, with 20 bases in between. Germline V CDR1 and CDR2: ENHRY, SYGVKD. This CDR3 is built from 17 residues. CDR3 in amino acids: CAISESILLGSNYEQFF. For the CDR3, the DNA is TGTGCCATCAGTGAGTCGATCCTTCTAGGAAGTAACTATGAGCAGTTCTTC.

This clonotype was counted between two and nine times. The chain is built from TRBV6-1 and TRBJ1-2; D is uncertain. From germline, CDR1 is MNHNS and CDR2 SASEGT. Trimming stripped 5 bases from V and 6 bases from J, with 16 bases between. The CDR3 covers 14 residues. CDR3 residues: CASSPPAGYHGYTF. CDR3 nucleotides: TGTGCCAGCAGTCCTCCGGCCGGGTACCATGGCTACACCTTC.

The rearrangement uses TRBV28 and TRBJ2-5, with TRBD2 identical over 9 bases. This CDR3 is 15 amino acids long. Germline lookup yields CDR1 MDHEN and CDR2 SYDVKM. The V and J ends lost 10 bases and 1 base, in that order; junction bases with no gene match: 10. The CDR3 bases are TGTGCCACCTCCGGGATAGCGGGAGTCCAAGAGACCCAGTACTTC. It codes for CATSGIAGVQETQYF.

This clonotype has a handful of counts. The chain carries TRBV12-3 or TRBV12-4 and TRBJ1-2; D not certain. V was shortened by 5 bases and J by 3 bases, with 16 bases between the two germline ends. The length of the CDR3 is 15 residues. CDR3 region: CASSPRGERHYGYTF. In DNA form, the CDR3 reads TGTGCCAGCAGTCCACGGGGTGAGCGCCACTATGGCTACACCTTC.

V and J are TRBV4-3 and TRBJ2-5, with TRBD1 identical over 9 bases. There are 15 residues in the CDR3. V was clipped by 8 bases and J by 2 bases; unmatched bases: 9. From germline, CDR1 is LGHNA and CDR2 YSLEER. The CDR3 protein is CASSRDRAVQETQYF. CDR3 DNA sequence: TGCGCCAGCTCTCGGGACAGGGCTGTTCAAGAGACCCAGTACTTC.

This clonotype has a handful of counts. This chain connects TRBV20-1 to TRBJ1-1, with D maybe TRBD1 (5 bases). V was cut by 4 bases and J by 1 base, with 7 bases left in between. The CDR3 consists of 12 residues. The germline V gene has CDR1 DFQATT and CDR2 SNEGSKA (reference sequence). The CDR3 coding sequence is TGCAGTGCTAACAGGCCGAACACTGAAGCTTTCTTT. Protein product: CSANRPNTEAFF.

The genes are TRBV30 and TRBJ1-6; TRBD1 agrees at 9 bases. The CDR3 is 15 residues long. V was clipped by 3 bases and J by 7 bases; unmatched bases: 7. CDR1 is GTSNPN and CDR2 is SVGIG in the germline V gene (reference sequence). This CDR3 reads CAWSVRTGANSPLHF. DNA of the CDR3: TGTGCCTGGAGCGTTAGGACAGGGGCGAATTCACCCCTCCACTTT.